This passage covers 23 T cell receptor beta chains from one sample sequenced in a study of T cell changes during pregnancy in multiple sclerosis. Using immunoSEQ multiplex PCR, the repertoire was profiled, and TCRdb retains in-frame clones only, with some absent. There are 20,000 to 25,000 clones in the sample; about 86% occur only once, and approximately 1% lies in the top ten. This specimen consisted of CD4+ T cells from peripheral blood mononuclear cells, obtained in the first trimester of pregnancy. These TCRs come from a female donor in good health, enrolled as a control in a pregnancy study.

V gene TRBV5-4 combines with J gene TRBJ1-3; 8 bases agree with TRBD1. The CDR3 covers 16 residues. The V segment lost 7 bases and the J segment 0 bases; nucleotides outside the gene matches: 9. Germline assignment: CDR1 SGHNT and CDR2 YYREEE (reference sequence). CDR3: CASGLQGGLSGNTIYF. The CDR3 nucleotides read TGTGCCAGCGGACTACAGGGGGGGCTCTCTGGAAACACCATATATTTT. The full variable domain, with the rest looked up from reference TRBV5-4 and TRBJ1-3, is ETGVTQSPTHLIKTRGQQVTLRCSSQSGHNTVSWYQQALGQGPQFIFQYYREEENGRGNFPPRFSGLQFPNYSSELNVNALELDDSALYLCASGLQGGLSGNTIYFGEGSWLTVV.

The V and J genes are TRBV10-3 and TRBJ2-3; 8 bases align to TRBD2. The CDR3 is 14 amino acids. CDR1 and CDR2 (germline): ENHRY, SYGVKD. J lost 2 bases, V lost 5 bases, and 3 bases had no gene match. CDR3 protein: CAISLAGATDTQYF. The CDR3 DNA reads as TGTGCCATCAGTCTAGCGGGTGCCACAGATACGCAGTATTTT.

This clone was recorded once. The chain is built from TRBV5-1 and TRBJ2-1; 9 bases are shared with TRBD2. The CDR3 is 15 amino acids. V was clipped by 4 bases and J by 9 bases; unmatched bases: 11. CDR1 is SGHRS and CDR2 is YFSETQ in the germline V gene. DNA for the CDR3: TGCGCCAGCAGCGTCGGCGGGAGGGCAGGTAGTGAGCAGTTCTTC. The encoded protein is CASSVGGRAGSEQFF.

This chain connects TRBV15 to TRBJ1-2; D gene uncertain. Trimming cost V 5 bases and J 0 bases, with 10 bases left between them. This CDR3 has 14 amino acids. Germline-derived CDR1 and CDR2 are LNHNV and YYDKDF (reference sequence). CDR3 region: CATSFSGPNYGYTF. In DNA, the CDR3 is TGTGCCACCAGCTTCTCGGGTCCTAACTATGGCTACACCTTC.

V and J are TRBV4-2 and TRBJ2-5, with D possibly being TRBD2 (5 bases). With 0 bases removed from V and 4 bases from J, the gap between germline ends came to 9 bases. Germline-derived CDR1 and CDR2 are LGHNA and YNFKEQ. The CDR3 is 14 amino acids. The chain's CDR3 is CASSQDQGGETQYF. CDR3 coding DNA: TGTGCCAGCAGCCAAGATCAAGGAGGAGAGACCCAGTACTTC.

The CDR3 DNA is TGTGCCAGCAGTTTAGGGGGGGGCGTAGCCAAAAACATTCAGTACTTC. Protein product: CASSLGGGVAKNIQYF. V usage is TRBV6-5 and J usage is TRBJ2-4; D might be TRBD2 (7 bases). Germline lookup yields CDR1 MNHEY and CDR2 SVGAGI. V shed 4 bases and J shed 0 bases, with 13 bases lying between them. The CDR3 spans 16 residues.

This clone was seen more than once but under ten times. This chain connects TRBV13 to TRBJ2-4; 9 nucleotides align to TRBD1. Germline CDR1 is PRHDT and CDR2 is FYEKMQ (reference sequence). J lost 2 bases, V lost 6 bases, and 20 bases had no gene match. The CDR3 totals 20 residues. CDR3 DNA: TGTGCCAGCAGTCGTTTTACAATTGGACAGGGGCGGGCGACCAAAAACATTCAGTACTTC. Translating gives CASSRFTIGQGRATKNIQYF.

The V gene is TRBV18, the J gene TRBJ1-5, with D possibly being TRBD1 (5 bases). The CDR3 is 14 residues long. V lost 4 bases to trimming and J lost 2 bases, with 9 bases between them. CDR1 is KGHSH and CDR2 is LQKENI in the germline V gene. The CDR3 loop is CASSLDSGNQPQHF. CDR3 sequence (DNA): TGTGCCAGCTCACTCGACAGCGGCAATCAGCCCCAGCATTTT.

In this sample, this clone turned up a few times. J is TRBJ2-2 and V is TRBV5-1; tentatively, D is TRBD1 (5 bases). V was clipped by 4 bases and J by 4 bases, with 11 bases between them. Germline V gene data show CDR1 as SGHRS and CDR2 as YFSETQ. The length of the CDR3 is 14 residues. In nucleotides, the CDR3 is TGCGCCAGCAGCCCCGGTAGGGGCACCGGGGAGCTGTTTTTT. Translating gives CASSPGRGTGELFF.

This chain links TRBV27 with TRBJ2-1, with TRBD2 matching 7 bases. The ends lost 4 bases at V and 4 bases at J; junction bases unmatched: 10. The CDR3 totals 16 residues. Looked up from germline, CDR1 is MNHEY and CDR2 is SMNVEV (reference sequence). The CDR3: CASSSPLTSSYNEQFF. Written as DNA, the CDR3 is TGTGCCAGCAGTTCTCCCTTGACTAGCTCTTACAATGAGCAGTTCTTC.

This clone was seen just once. The CDR3 region has the DNA TGTGCCAGCAGTTTAAGGGACAGGGGGGTTAATGAAAAACTGTTTTTT. Residues: CASSLRDRGVNEKLFF. V gene TRBV28 combines with J gene TRBJ1-4, with 11 bases identical to TRBD1. J was trimmed by 4 bases and V by 2 bases; bases with no gene match: 3. Looked up from germline, CDR1 is MDHEN and CDR2 is SYDVKM. CDR3 length equals 16 residues.

The CDR3 here is CASSLGRVGRGRSVTEAFF. CDR3 coding DNA: TGTGCCAGCAGCTTGGGGAGGGTGGGCAGGGGGCGCTCGGTCACTGAAGCTTTCTTT. J is TRBJ1-1 and V is TRBV5-6, with TRBD1 matching 8 bases. CDR3 length: 19 amino acids. CDR1 and CDR2 from the germline V gene are SGHDT and YYEEEE. The junction had 17 bases not matched to a gene; V was cut back by 0 bases and J by 4 bases.

This clone has a single count. This chain links TRBV7-6 with TRBJ1-1, with a possible D match to TRBD1 (5 bases). In germline, CDR1 is SGHVS, CDR2 FNYEAQ. V shed 2 bases and J shed 2 bases, with 9 bases lying between them. There are 14 residues in the CDR3. The CDR3 is CASSLWRGNTEAFF. The DNA for the CDR3 is TGTGCCAGCAGCTTATGGAGGGGTAACACTGAAGCTTTCTTT. Using reference TRBV7-6 and TRBJ1-1 for the parts outside the CDR3, the full variable domain is GAGVSQSPRYKVTKRGQDVALRCDPISGHVSLYWYRQALGQGPEFLTYFNYEAQQDKSGLPNDRFSAERPEGSISTLTIQRTEQRDSAMYRCASSLWRGNTEAFFGQGTRLTVV.

This chain joins TRBV28 and TRBJ2-3, with unresolved D. Between the trimmed V and J ends, which lost 6 bases and 1 base, there was a span of 14 bases. CDR3 length equals 15 residues. Germline V gives CDR1 MDHEN, CDR2 SYDVKM. CDR3 sequence reads: CASRMGSSRTDTQYF. CDR3 nucleotides: TGTGCCAGCAGAATGGGTAGCAGCCGCACAGATACGCAGTATTTT. Full variable domain (missing parts from reference TRBV28 and TRBJ2-3): DVKVTQSSRYLVKRTGEKVFLECVQDMDHENMFWYRQDPGLGLRLIYFSYDVKMKEKGDIPEGYSVSREKKERFSLILESASTNQTSMYLCASRMGSSRTDTQYFGPGTRLTVL.

V gene TRBV7-2 combines with J gene TRBJ1-1; D is possibly TRBD1 (6 bases). CDR3 length equals 14 residues. Deletions cut 4 bases from V and 4 bases from J, with 13 bases between. From germline, CDR1 is SGHTA and CDR2 FQGNSA. The CDR3: CASSSRTVLTEAFF. CDR3 bases: TGTGCCAGCAGCTCTCGGACAGTGCTCACTGAAGCTTTCTTT.

The rearrangement links TRBV19 to TRBJ2-2, with unresolved D. The V gene's germline CDR1 is LNHDA and CDR2 SQIVND (reference sequence). There are 13 residues in the CDR3. V dropped 2 bases and J dropped 6 bases, with 7 bases sitting between them. The CDR3 nucleotides are TGTGCCAGTAGTATATCAGGCCCCGGGGAGCTGTTTTTT. Protein product: CASSISGPGELFF.

The chain employs TRBV10-3 and TRBJ1-1, with TRBD1 matching over 9 bases. The length of the CDR3 is 14 residues. V was clipped by 4 bases and J by 4 bases; unmatched bases: 4. Germline CDR1 is ENHRY and CDR2 is SYGVKD. The CDR3 is CAISGRQGGTEAFF. As DNA, the CDR3 is TGTGCCATCAGTGGCCGACAGGGGGGCACTGAAGCTTTCTTT.

V gene TRBV7-2 combines with J gene TRBJ2-3; TRBD2 aligns across 8 bases. Looked up from germline, CDR1 is SGHTA and CDR2 is FQGNSA. The CDR3 runs 17 residues. J was trimmed by 2 bases and V by 2 bases; bases with no gene match: 9. CDR3 loop: CASSLRRGGTYTDTQYF. The CDR3 bases are TGTGCCAGCAGCTTAAGACGGGGGGGGACATACACAGATACGCAGTATTTT.

This chain links TRBV6-4 with TRBJ1-1; no firm D call. CDR1 is MRHNA, CDR2 SNTAGT, per germline. The CDR3 sequence is 13 residues long. Trimming took 6 bases from V and 1 from J, leaving 9 bases between them. As DNA, the CDR3 is TGTGCCAGCAGCCGGGAGACGAACACTGAAGCTTTCTTT. Translated: CASSRETNTEAFF.

This rearrangement joins TRBV7-2 to TRBJ2-5, with 8 bases lining up with TRBD1. The CDR3 runs 16 residues. From germline, CDR1 is SGHTA and CDR2 FQGNSA. V shed 7 bases, J shed 1 base, and the junction held 11 bases outside the gene matches. CDR3 region: CASTIPGQGSQETQYF. The DNA of the CDR3 is TGTGCCAGCACCATCCCCGGACAGGGAAGCCAAGAGACCCAGTACTTC.

V is TRBV9 and J is TRBJ1-6; tentative D call: TRBD1 (5 bases). The V end lost 0 bases, the J end lost 9 bases, and 13 bases lay between the germline ends. The germline gives CDR1 SGDLS, CDR2 YYNGEE. This CDR3 is 15 amino acids long. CDR3 DNA sequence: TGTGCCAGCAGCGTAGAGGGAGGGGTAGGTTCACCCCTCCACTTT. Translated, it gives CASSVEGGVGSPLHF.

This chain joins TRBV19 and TRBJ1-1; no clear D gene. Germline V CDR1 and CDR2: LNHDA, SQIVND (reference sequence). The V and J ends lost 5 bases and 1 base respectively, with 11 bases between them. The CDR3 extends over 14 amino acids. The CDR3: CASSSRRGNTEAFF. The CDR3 DNA is TGTGCCAGTAGTTCCCGACGCGGGAACACTGAAGCTTTCTTT.

The chain combines TRBV5-4 with TRBJ2-1, with D possibly matching TRBD2 (7 bases). V was trimmed by 2 bases and J by 3 bases, leaving 15 bases between them. The length of the CDR3 is 16 residues. The germline gives CDR1 SGHNT, CDR2 YYREEE (reference sequence). The CDR3 nucleotides read TGTGCCAGCAGCTTTGGGGGGGCGGGAAACTACAATGAGCAGTTCTTC. Protein sequence: CASSFGGAGNYNEQFF.